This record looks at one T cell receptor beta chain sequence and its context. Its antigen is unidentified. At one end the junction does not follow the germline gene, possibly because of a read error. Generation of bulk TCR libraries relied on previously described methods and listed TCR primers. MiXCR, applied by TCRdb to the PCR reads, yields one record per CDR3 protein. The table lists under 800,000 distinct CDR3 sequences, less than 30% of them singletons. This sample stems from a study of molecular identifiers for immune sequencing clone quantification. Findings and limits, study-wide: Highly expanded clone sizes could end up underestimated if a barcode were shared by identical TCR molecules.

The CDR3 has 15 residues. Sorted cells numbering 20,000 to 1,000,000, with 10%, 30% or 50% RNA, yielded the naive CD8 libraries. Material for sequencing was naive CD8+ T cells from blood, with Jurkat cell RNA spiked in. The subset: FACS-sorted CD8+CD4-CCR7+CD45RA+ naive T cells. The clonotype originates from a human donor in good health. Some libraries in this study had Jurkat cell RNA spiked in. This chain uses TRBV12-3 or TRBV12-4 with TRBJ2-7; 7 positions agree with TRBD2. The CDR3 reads CAGSLYRGVTYEQYF. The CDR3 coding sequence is TGTGCCGGCAGTTTATATCGGGGGGTGACCTACGAGCAGTACTTC.